Below, 18 T cell receptor beta chains from the same sample are listed, as sequenced in a study of cytomegalovirus exposure and HLA in healthy donors. Use of 60 Vbeta and 13 Jbeta primers characterized the PCR. Using immunoSEQ multiplex PCR, the repertoire was profiled, and TCRdb retains in-frame clones only, with some absent. The repertoire holds 150,000 to 200,000 clones, with just over 75% as singletons. The specimen was PBMCs. Receptors were obtained from a woman between 40 and 55 years old in good health and CMV-seronegative.

The chain is built from TRBV13 and TRBJ2-7; maybe TRBD2 (6 bases). The CDR3 has 14 residues. Trimming shortened V by 0 bases and J by 9 bases, and 15 bases separated the two germline ends. The V gene's germline CDR1 is PRHDT and CDR2 FYEKMQ (reference sequence). The CDR3 region is CASSLGPTGSWQYF. The CDR3 DNA reads as TGTGCCAGCAGCTTAGGGCCCACCGGGAGTTGGCAGTACTTC.

The chain uses TRBV28 and TRBJ2-2; no reliable D call. CDR1 is MDHEN and CDR2 is SYDVKM in the germline V gene. Trimming pared 4 bases from V and 10 bases from J, leaving 10 bases between. This CDR3 comprises 12 residues. This chain's CDR3 is CASSSPFLELFF. The CDR3 DNA follows: TGTGCCAGCAGTTCCCCTTTTCTGGAGCTGTTTTTT.

The chain joins TRBV5-1 to TRBJ2-3, with TRBD1 as a possible D gene (5 bases). Germline CDR1 SGHRS, CDR2 YFSETQ. This CDR3 has 14 residues. Trimming cost V 4 bases and J 2 bases, with 11 bases left between them. CDR3 loop: CASSEQTATDTQYF. The CDR3 DNA reads as TGCGCCAGCAGCGAACAGACAGCCACAGATACGCAGTATTTT.

The V call is TRBV4-1, the J call TRBJ1-1; tentative D call: TRBD1 (5 bases). Germline CDR1 reads MGHRA; CDR2 reads YSYEKL. The V and J ends lost 1 base and 1 base respectively, with 16 bases between them. The CDR3 has 17 amino acids. The CDR3 coding sequence is TGCGCCAGCAGCCAAGGGGGGGTAGGCGGGAGGAACACTGAAGCTTTCTTT. This encodes CASSQGGVGGRNTEAFF.

The rearrangement joins TRBV28 to TRBJ1-4; TRBD1 agrees at 7 bases. Trimming took 6 bases from V and 8 from J; bases not matched to a gene: 9. There are 14 residues in the CDR3. Looked up from germline, CDR1 is MDHEN and CDR2 is SYDVKM. CDR3 region: CASSFDRADEKLFF. In nucleotides, the CDR3 is TGTGCCAGCAGCTTTGACAGGGCGGACGAAAAACTGTTTTTT.

V and J are TRBV5-1 and TRBJ1-2; 8 bases agree with TRBD1. The length of the CDR3 is 15 residues. CDR1 is SGHRS and CDR2 is YFSETQ in the germline V gene. V lost 0 bases to trimming and J lost 8 bases; unmatched junction nucleotides: 9. The CDR3 bases are TGCGCCAGCAGCTTGGACCTAACAGGGGGAGGGGGCTACACCTTC. Translation gives CASSLDLTGGGGYTF.

This sequence joins TRBV15 and TRBJ1-5, with D possibly being TRBD1 (5 bases). The CDR3 covers 15 residues. Per the germline V gene, CDR1 is LNHNV and CDR2 is YYDKDF (reference sequence). V shed 0 bases and J shed 4 bases, with 10 bases lying between them. As DNA, the CDR3 is TGTGCCACCAGCAGAGAGGGGGGTAAGAATCAGCCCCAGCATTTT. It translates to CATSREGGKNQPQHF.

This chain uses TRBV5-1 with TRBJ1-1; no firm D call. V lost 4 bases to trimming and J lost 0 bases, with 16 bases between them. The CDR3 covers 16 residues. Germline V gives CDR1 SGHRS, CDR2 YFSETQ. This CDR3 is CASSAGTTALNTEAFF. The CDR3 nucleotides read TGCGCCAGCAGCGCCGGAACAACAGCTTTGAACACTGAAGCTTTCTTT.

The gene calls are TRBV7-9 and TRBJ2-5, with D perhaps TRBD1 (6 bases). CDR1 is SEHNR, CDR2 FQNEAQ, per germline (reference sequence). The CDR3 consists of 13 residues. Trimming left V 4 bases short and J 4 bases short, with 10 bases between. For the CDR3, the DNA is TGTGCCAGCAGCTCTAGGGGGAGAGAGACCCAGTACTTC. This sequence encodes CASSSRGRETQYF. Supplemented by reference TRBV7-9 and TRBJ2-5, the full variable domain reads DTGVSQNPRHKITKRGQNVTFRCDPISEHNRLYWYRQTLGQGPEFLTYFQNEAQLEKSRLLSDRFSAERPKGSFSTLEIQRTEQGDSAMYLCASSSRGRETQYFGPGTRLLVL.

The rearrangement uses TRBV6-1 and TRBJ2-7; the D gene is possibly TRBD2 (6 bases). The CDR3 is 13 residues long. V was pared by 7 bases and J by 5 bases, with 15 bases between. The V gene's germline CDR1 is MNHNS and CDR2 SASEGT. CDR3 sequence reads: CASIPAGRNEQYF. In nucleotides, the CDR3 is TGTGCCAGCATCCCGGCGGGGCGAAACGAGCAGTACTTC.

The chain joins TRBV12-5 to TRBJ2-3, with D perhaps TRBD2 (6 bases). Trimming shortened V by 1 base and J by 4 bases, and 15 bases separated the two germline ends. CDR3 length equals 16 residues. Germline V gene data show CDR1 as LGHNT and CDR2 as FRNRAP. The CDR3, as DNA: TGTGCTAGTGGTTTGGGGTGGGGTAGGGAGGCAGATACGCAGTATTTT. It translates to CASGLGWGREADTQYF.

The chain is built from TRBV28 and TRBJ2-3; perhaps TRBD1 as D (6 bases). Germline CDR1 MDHEN, CDR2 SYDVKM. Trimming took 6 bases from V and 3 from J, leaving 16 bases between them. The CDR3 covers 15 residues. In DNA form, the CDR3 reads TGTGCCAGCAGCTCCGGTCAGGGGTTGACAGATACGCAGTATTTT. Its translation is CASSSGQGLTDTQYF.

This chain connects TRBV15 to TRBJ1-2, with D possibly TRBD1 on 5 matching bases. Germline V lookup: CDR1 LNHNV, CDR2 YYDKDF (reference sequence). V lost 1 base to trimming and J lost 3 bases, with 9 bases between them. The CDR3 is 14 residues long. In nucleotides, the CDR3 is TGTGCCACCAGCAGAGCAGGGATCGACTATGGCTACACCTTC. Protein: CATSRAGIDYGYTF.

The genes are TRBV4-2 and TRBJ2-1, with 14 nucleotides matching TRBD2. The CDR3 covers 17 residues. V was clipped by 3 bases and J by 8 bases; unmatched bases: 9. Germline V gene lookup returns CDR1 LGHNA and CDR2 YNFKEQ. This chain's CDR3 is CASSHAGGLAGVHEQFF. CDR3 nucleotide sequence: TGTGCCAGCAGCCATGCTGGGGGACTAGCGGGAGTGCATGAGCAGTTCTTC.

This clone occurred a few times. The gene calls are TRBV10-3 and TRBJ1-1, with D uncertain. V was cut by 10 bases and J by 4 bases, with 10 bases left in between. Germline V gene lookup returns CDR1 ENHRY and CDR2 SYGVKD. This CDR3 is 11 amino acids long. Here the CDR3 DNA reads TGTGCCAGCACAGATGGCACTGAAGCTTTCTTT. Its translation: CASTDGTEAFF.

The chain employs TRBV9 and TRBJ2-5, with 14 nucleotides matching TRBD2. Per the germline V gene, CDR1 is SGDLS and CDR2 is YYNGEE. With V trimmed by 0 bases and J by 11 bases, 6 bases remained unmatched. This CDR3 region has 15 residues. The chain's CDR3 is CASSVEAGLAGAQYF. The DNA for the CDR3 is TGTGCCAGCAGCGTAGAAGCGGGACTAGCGGGAGCACAGTACTTC.

V is TRBV5-7 and J is TRBJ2-3, with D unclear. TRBV5-7 is flagged as an ORF with uncertain function. Trimming shortened V by 4 bases and J by 1 base, and 7 bases separated the two germline ends. The CDR3 contains 13 residues. The CDR3 DNA reads as TGTGCCAGCAGCCGACTGGGCACAGATACGCAGTATTTT. Protein: CASSRLGTDTQYF.

J is TRBJ2-7 and V is TRBV6-1; 9 nucleotides match TRBD1. The CDR3 runs to 13 residues. From germline, CDR1 is MNHNS and CDR2 SASEGT. The junction had 5 bases not matched to a gene; V was cut back by 6 bases and J by 5 bases. The DNA of the CDR3 is TGTGCCAGCAGGAGGACAGGGGTGGACGAGCAGTACTTC. Amino acids: CASRRTGVDEQYF.